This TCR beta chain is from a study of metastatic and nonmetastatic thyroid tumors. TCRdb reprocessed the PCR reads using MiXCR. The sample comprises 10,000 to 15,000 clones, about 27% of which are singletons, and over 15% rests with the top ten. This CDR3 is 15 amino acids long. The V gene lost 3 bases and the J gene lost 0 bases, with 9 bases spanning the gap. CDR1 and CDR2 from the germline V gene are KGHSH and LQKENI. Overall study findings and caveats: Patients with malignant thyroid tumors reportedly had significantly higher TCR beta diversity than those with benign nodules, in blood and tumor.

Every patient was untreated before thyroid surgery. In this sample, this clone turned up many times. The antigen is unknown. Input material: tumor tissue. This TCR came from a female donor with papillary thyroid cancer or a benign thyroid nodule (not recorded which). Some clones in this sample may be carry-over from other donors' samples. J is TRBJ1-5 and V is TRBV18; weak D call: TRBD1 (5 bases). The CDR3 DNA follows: TGTGCCAGCTCACCGGGACCTTATAGCAATCAGCCCCAGCATTTT. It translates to CASSPGPYSNQPQHF.